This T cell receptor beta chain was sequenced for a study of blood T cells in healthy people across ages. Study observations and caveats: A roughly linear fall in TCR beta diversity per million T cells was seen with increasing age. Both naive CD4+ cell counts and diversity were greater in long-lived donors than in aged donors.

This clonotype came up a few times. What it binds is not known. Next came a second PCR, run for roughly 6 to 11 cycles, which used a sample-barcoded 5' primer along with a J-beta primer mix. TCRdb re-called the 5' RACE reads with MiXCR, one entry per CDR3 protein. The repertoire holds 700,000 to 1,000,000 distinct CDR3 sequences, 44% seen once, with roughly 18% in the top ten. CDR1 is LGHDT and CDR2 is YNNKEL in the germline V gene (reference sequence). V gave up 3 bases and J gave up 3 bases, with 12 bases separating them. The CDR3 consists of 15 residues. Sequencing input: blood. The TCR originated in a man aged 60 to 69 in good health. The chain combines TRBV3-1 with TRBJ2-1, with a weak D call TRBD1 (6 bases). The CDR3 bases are TGTGCCAGCAGCCAGGGGGCCGGAGACTACAATGAGCAGTTCTTC. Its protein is CASSQGAGDYNEQFF.